The clone carrying this T cell receptor beta chain was counted a few times. Its specificity is unknown. These data originate in a study of regulatory T cells in long-lasting Graves disease. Study findings and constraints: New patients shared 750 to 1,000 public clonotypes, and persistent patients shared more, with 2,500 to 3,000.

Time point reported: persistent/refractory GD, antithyroid drugs over 5 years with positive TRAb. Preparation of the TCR library used RNA extracted from PBMCs. iRepertoire HTBI primers and Arm-PCR of CDR3 regions built TCR beta libraries. TCRdb passed the multiplex PCR reads through MiXCR, listing each CDR3 protein once. Among a few hundred thousand distinct CDR3 sequences listed, about a quarter were seen once. Sequenced here: peripheral blood mononuclear cells (PBMCs), sampled when the disease was refractory, from a patient treated with antithyroid drugs. The receptor's source is a female donor with Graves disease.

Here the CDR3 DNA reads TGCAGTGCTAGGAGCGGCGAGTCCTACGAGCAGTACTTC. Its protein product is CSARSGESYEQYF. V gene TRBV20-1 combines with J gene TRBJ2-7, with a possible D match to TRBD2 (5 bases). This CDR3 has 13 residues. Trimming took 3 bases from V and 1 from J, leaving 10 bases between them. In germline, CDR1 is DFQATT, CDR2 SNEGSKA (reference sequence).